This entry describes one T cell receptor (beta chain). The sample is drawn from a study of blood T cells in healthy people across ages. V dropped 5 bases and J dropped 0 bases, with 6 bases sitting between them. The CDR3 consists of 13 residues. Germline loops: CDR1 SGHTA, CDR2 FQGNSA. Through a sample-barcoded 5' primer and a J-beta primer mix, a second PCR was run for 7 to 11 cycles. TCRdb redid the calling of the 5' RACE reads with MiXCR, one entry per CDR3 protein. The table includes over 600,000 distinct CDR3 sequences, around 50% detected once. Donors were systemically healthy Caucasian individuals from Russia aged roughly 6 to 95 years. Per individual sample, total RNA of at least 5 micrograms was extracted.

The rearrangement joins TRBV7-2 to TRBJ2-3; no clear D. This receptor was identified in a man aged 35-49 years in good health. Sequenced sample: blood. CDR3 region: CASSPQSTDTQYF. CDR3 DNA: TGTGCCAGCAGCCCCCAGAGCACAGATACGCAGTATTTT. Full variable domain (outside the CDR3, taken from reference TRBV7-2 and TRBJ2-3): GAGVSQSPSNKVTEKGKDVELRCDPISGHTALYWYRQSLGQGLEFLIYFQGNSAPDKSGLPSDRFSAERTGGSVSTLTIQRTQQEDSAVYLCASSPQSTDTQYFGPGTRLTVL.